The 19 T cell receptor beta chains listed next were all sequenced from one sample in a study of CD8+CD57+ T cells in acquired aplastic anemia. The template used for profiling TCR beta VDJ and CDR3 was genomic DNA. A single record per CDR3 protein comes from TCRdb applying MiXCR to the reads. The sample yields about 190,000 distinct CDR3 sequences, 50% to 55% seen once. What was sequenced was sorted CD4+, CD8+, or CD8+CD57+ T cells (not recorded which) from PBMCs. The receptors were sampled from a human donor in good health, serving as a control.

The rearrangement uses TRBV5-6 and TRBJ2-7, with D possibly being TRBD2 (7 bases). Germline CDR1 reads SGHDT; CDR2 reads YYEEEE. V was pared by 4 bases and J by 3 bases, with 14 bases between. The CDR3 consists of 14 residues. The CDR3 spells CASSHGEGVYEQYF. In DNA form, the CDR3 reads TGTGCCAGCAGCCATGGGGAGGGGGTCTACGAGCAGTACTTC.

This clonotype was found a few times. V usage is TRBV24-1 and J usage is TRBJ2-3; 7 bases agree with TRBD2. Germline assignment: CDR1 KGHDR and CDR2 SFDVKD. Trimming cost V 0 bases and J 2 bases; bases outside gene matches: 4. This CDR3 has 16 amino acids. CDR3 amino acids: CATSDLRLADTDTQYF. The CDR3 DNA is TGTGCCACCAGTGATTTGCGACTAGCAGACACAGATACGCAGTATTTT.

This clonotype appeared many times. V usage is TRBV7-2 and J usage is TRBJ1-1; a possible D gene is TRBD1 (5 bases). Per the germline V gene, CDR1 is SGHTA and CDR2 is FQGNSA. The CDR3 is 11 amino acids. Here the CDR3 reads CAIDSNTEAFF. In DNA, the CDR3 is TGTGCAATCGACAGTAACACTGAAGCTTTCTTT.

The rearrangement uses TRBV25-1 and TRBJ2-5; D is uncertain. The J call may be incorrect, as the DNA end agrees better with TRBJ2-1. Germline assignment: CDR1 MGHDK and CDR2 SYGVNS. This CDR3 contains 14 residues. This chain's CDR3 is CASSETFSYNEQFF. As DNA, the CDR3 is TGTGCCAGCAGTGAAACGTTCTCCTACAATGAGCAGTTCTTC.

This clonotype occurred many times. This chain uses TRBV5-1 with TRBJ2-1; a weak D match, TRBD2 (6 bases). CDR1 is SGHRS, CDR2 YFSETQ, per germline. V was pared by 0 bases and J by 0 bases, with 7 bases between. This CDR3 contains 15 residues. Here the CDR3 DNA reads TGCGCCAGCAGCTTGGGGGGGGACTCCTACAATGAGCAGTTCTTC. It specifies CASSLGGDSYNEQFF.

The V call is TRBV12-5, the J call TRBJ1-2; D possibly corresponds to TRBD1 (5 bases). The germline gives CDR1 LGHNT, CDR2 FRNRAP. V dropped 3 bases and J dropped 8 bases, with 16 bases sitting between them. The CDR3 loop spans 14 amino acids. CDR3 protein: CASGLSLGLEGYTF. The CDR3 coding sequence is TGTGCTAGTGGTTTAAGCCTGGGACTGGAGGGCTACACCTTC. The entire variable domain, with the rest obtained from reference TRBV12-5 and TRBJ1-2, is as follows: DARVTQTPRHKVTEMGQEVTMRCQPILGHNTVFWYRQTMMQGLELLAYFRNRAPLDDSGMPKDRFSAEMPDATLATLKIQPSEPRDSAVYFCASGLSLGLEGYTFGSGTRLTVV.

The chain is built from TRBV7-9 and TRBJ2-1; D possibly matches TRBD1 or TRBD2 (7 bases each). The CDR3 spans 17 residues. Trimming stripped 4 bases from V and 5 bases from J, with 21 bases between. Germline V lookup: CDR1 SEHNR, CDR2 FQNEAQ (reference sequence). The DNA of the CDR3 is TGTGCCAGCAGCTCGCGGGGGAGGGGGCAGGAGCACAATGAGCAGTTCTTC. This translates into CASSSRGRGQEHNEQFF.

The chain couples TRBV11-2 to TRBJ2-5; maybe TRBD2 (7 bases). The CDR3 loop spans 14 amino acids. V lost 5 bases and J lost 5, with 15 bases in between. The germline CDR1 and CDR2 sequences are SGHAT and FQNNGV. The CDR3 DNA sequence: TGTGCCAGCAGCAGGGGGGGGCGCCGGGAGACCCAGTACTTC. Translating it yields CASSRGGRRETQYF. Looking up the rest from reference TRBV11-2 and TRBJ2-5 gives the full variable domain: EAGVAQSPRYKIIEKRQSVAFWCNPISGHATLYWYQQILGQGPKLLIQFQNNGVVDDSQLPKDRFSAERLKGVDSTLKIQPAKLEDSAVYLCASSRGGRRETQYFGPGTRLLVL.

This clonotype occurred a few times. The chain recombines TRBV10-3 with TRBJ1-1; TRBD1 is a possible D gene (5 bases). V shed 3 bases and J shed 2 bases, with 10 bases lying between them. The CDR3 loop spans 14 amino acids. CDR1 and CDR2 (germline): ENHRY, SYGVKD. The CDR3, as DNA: TGTGCCATCAGTGACCGGGACGGTAACACTGAAGCTTTCTTT. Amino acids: CAISDRDGNTEAFF.

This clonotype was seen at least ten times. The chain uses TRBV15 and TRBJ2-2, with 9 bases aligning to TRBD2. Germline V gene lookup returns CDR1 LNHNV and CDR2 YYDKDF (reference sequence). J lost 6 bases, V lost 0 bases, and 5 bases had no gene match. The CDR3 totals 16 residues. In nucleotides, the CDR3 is TGTGCCACCAGCAGAGAGCGGGGGGGAAGGTCCGGGGAGCTGTTTTTT. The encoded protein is CATSRERGGRSGELFF.

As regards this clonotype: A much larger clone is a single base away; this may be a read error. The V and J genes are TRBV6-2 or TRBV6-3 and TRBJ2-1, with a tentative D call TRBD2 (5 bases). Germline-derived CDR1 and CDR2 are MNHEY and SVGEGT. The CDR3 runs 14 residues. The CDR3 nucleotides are TGTGCCAGCAGGGGCGTTAGAGGGTACCATGAGCAGTCCTTC. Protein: CASRGVRGYHEQSF.

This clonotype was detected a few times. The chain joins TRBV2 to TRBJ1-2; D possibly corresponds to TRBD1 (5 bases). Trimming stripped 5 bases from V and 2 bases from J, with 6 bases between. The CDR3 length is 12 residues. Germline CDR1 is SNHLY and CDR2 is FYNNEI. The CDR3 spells CASSRGNYGYTF. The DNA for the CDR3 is TGTGCCAGCAGTCGGGGCAACTATGGCTACACCTTC.

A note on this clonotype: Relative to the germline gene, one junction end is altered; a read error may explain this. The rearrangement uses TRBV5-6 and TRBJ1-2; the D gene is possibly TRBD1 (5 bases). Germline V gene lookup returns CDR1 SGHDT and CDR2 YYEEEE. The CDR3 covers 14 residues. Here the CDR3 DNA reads TGTGCCAGCAGCAGTTGGGGCCAGGACTGTGGCTACGCCTTC. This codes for CASSSWGQDCGYAF.

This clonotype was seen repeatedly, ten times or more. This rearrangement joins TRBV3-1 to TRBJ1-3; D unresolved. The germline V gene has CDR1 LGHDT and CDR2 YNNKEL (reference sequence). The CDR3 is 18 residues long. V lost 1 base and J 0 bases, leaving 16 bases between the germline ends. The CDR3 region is CASSQGPAGATSGNTIYF. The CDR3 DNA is TGTGCCAGCAGCCAAGGTCCGGCAGGCGCGACCTCTGGAAACACCATATATTTT.

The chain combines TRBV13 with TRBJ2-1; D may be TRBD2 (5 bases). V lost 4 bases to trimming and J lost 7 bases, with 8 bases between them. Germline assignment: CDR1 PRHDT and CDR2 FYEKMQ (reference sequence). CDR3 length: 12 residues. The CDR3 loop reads CASSYTGNEQFF. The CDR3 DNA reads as TGTGCCAGCAGCTATACGGGGAATGAGCAGTTCTTC.

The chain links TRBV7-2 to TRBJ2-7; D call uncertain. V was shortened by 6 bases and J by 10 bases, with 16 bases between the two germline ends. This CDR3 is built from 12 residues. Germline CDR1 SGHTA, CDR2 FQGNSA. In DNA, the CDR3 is TGTGCCAGCAGGGAAGGATTGGGTTTCCAGTACTTC. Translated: CASREGLGFQYF.

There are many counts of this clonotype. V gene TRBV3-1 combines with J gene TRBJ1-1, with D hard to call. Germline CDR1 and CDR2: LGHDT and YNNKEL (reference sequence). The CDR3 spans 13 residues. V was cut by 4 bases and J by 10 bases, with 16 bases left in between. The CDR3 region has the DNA TGTGCCAGCAGCCCGCCAGCAACCGGCGGAGCTTTCTTT. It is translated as CASSPPATGGAFF.

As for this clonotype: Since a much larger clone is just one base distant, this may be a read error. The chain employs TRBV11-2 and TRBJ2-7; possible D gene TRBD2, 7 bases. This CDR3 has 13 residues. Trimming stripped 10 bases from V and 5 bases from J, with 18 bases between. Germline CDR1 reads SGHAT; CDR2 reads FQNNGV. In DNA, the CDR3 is TGTGCCACCAAGGGGGGGGGGGGGGACGAGCAGTACTTC. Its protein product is CATKGGGGDEQYF. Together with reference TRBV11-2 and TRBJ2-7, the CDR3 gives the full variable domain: EAGVAQSPRYKIIEKRQSVAFWCNPISGHATLYWYQQILGQGPKLLIQFQNNGVVDDSQLPKDRFSAERLKGVDSTLKIQPAKLEDSAVYLCATKGGGGDEQYFGPGTRLTVT.

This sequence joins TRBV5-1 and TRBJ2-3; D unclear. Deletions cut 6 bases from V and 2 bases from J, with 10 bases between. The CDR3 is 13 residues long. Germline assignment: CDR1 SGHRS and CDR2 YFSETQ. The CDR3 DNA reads TGCGCCAGCATGGCGGTGAACACAGATACGCAGTATTTT. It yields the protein CASMAVNTDTQYF. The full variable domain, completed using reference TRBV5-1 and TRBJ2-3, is KAGVTQTPRYLIKTRGQQVTLSCSPISGHRSVSWYQQTPGQGLQFLFEYFSETQRNKGNFPGRFSGRQFSNSRSEMNVSTLELGDSALYLCASMAVNTDTQYFGPGTRLTVL.